The 28 T cell receptor beta chains below were found in one sample sequenced in a study of blood T cell repertoires in COVID-19. Using immunoSEQ multiplex PCR, the repertoire was profiled, and TCRdb retains in-frame clones only, with some absent. The sample records around 380,000 clones, approximately 77% being singletons. Input material: peripheral blood. These TCRs come from a human donor with acute or convalescent COVID-19. The donor label of this sample is uncertain.

The CDR3 region is CASSPRISPSSYNEQFF. CDR3 nucleotide sequence: TGTGCCAGCTCACCACGAATTTCCCCCAGCTCCTACAATGAGCAGTTCTTC. The chain carries TRBV18 and TRBJ2-1; D call uncertain. The CDR3 has 17 residues. CDR1 is KGHSH, CDR2 LQKENI, per germline. V lost 1 base to trimming and J lost 0 bases, with 13 bases between them.

The sample holds a few counts of this clone. This chain connects TRBV7-6 to TRBJ1-5; tentatively, D is TRBD1 (6 bases). The CDR3 runs 15 residues. V lost 1 base, J lost 5 bases, and 12 bases lay in between. Looked up from germline, CDR1 is SGHVS and CDR2 is FNYEAQ. For the CDR3, the DNA is TGTGCCAGCAGCTTAGTGGGCAGGGGCGATCAGCCCCAGCATTTT. It codes for CASSLVGRGDQPQHF.

This clone was detected only a few times. This chain joins TRBV7-9 and TRBJ2-5; D possibly corresponds to TRBD1 (5 bases). Germline V gene sequence: CDR1 SEHNR, CDR2 FQNEAQ (reference sequence). CDR3 length: 13 amino acids. Trimming stripped 4 bases from V and 5 bases from J, with 11 bases between. The CDR3 is CASSSRVLETQYF. CDR3 bases: TGTGCCAGCAGCTCCAGGGTTTTGGAGACCCAGTACTTC.

The rearrangement links TRBV9 to TRBJ2-3, with D unresolved. The CDR3 extends over 12 amino acids. Germline V gene lookup returns CDR1 SGDLS and CDR2 YYNGEE. The V gene lost 4 bases and the J gene lost 4 bases, with 7 bases spanning the gap. CDR3 in DNA: TGTGCCAGCAGCTTTTCTTCAGATACGCAGTATTTT. This translates into CASSFSSDTQYF.

As DNA, the CDR3 is TGTGCCAGCAGCGCGGGACTAGCTGGGGGGACCCAGTACTTC. Encoded protein: CASSAGLAGGTQYF. This chain links TRBV5-4 with TRBJ2-5; 9 nucleotides match TRBD2. V was pared by 4 bases and J by 7 bases, with 8 bases of the junction left unmatched. From germline, CDR1 is SGHNT and CDR2 YYREEE (reference sequence). The CDR3 totals 14 residues.

This sequence joins TRBV18 and TRBJ1-2; 8 nucleotides line up with TRBD1. Germline loops: CDR1 KGHSH, CDR2 LQKENI. J was trimmed by 4 bases and V by 6 bases; bases with no gene match: 10. The CDR3 is 15 amino acids. The CDR3 region is CASSPDRAQFYGYTF. CDR3 in DNA: TGTGCCAGCTCCCCGGACAGGGCGCAATTCTATGGCTACACCTTC.

Turning to this clone: Other DNA sequences of this sample code for an identical CDR3. The chain links TRBV5-1 to TRBJ2-3; D may be TRBD2 (6 bases). Germline lookup yields CDR1 SGHRS and CDR2 YFSETQ. The CDR3 length is 15 residues. With 0 bases removed from V and 0 bases from J, the gap between germline ends came to 8 bases. In nucleotides, the CDR3 is TGCGCCAGCAGCTTGGACGGGACTAGCACAGATACGCAGTATTTT. Translated: CASSLDGTSTDTQYF.

This chain links TRBV14 with TRBJ2-7; 8 positions match TRBD2. J was trimmed by 3 bases and V by 6 bases; bases with no gene match: 10. The V gene's germline CDR1 is SGHDN and CDR2 FVKESK. The CDR3 has 15 amino acids. The CDR3 coding sequence is TGTGCCAGCAGTATTAGCGGGATGGGACACTACGAGCAGTACTTC. Protein product: CASSISGMGHYEQYF.

The chain couples TRBV18 to TRBJ2-5, with 9 bases aligning to TRBD1. The CDR3 extends over 15 amino acids. Germline-derived CDR1 and CDR2 are KGHSH and LQKENI. V gave up 1 base and J gave up 5 bases; unmatched junction bases: 5. The CDR3, as DNA: TGTGCCAGCTCACCACTGGGCGGACAGGGGGAGACCCAGTACTTC. Translated: CASSPLGGQGETQYF.

In this sample, this clone turned up once. This chain connects TRBV27 to TRBJ1-5, with 7 positions matching TRBD1. V trimming: 3 bases; J trimming: 2 bases; junction bases outside the gene matches: 16. CDR1 and CDR2 (germline): MNHEY, SMNVEV (reference sequence). There are 19 residues in the CDR3. CDR3 sequence: CASSLALIRQGWCNQPQHF. Here the CDR3 DNA reads TGTGCCAGCAGTTTGGCGTTAATCCGACAGGGATGGTGCAATCAGCCCCAGCATTTT.

The chain carries TRBV10-2 and TRBJ1-2, with D possibly being TRBD1 (5 bases). The ends were cut back, 4 bases at V and 4 bases at J, with 10 bases in the middle. This CDR3 is 13 amino acids long. The germline V gene has CDR1 WSHSY and CDR2 SAAADI. The CDR3 DNA sequence: TGCGCCAGCAGTGCGACAGCCGCCTATGGCTACACCTTC. Encoded protein: CASSATAAYGYTF.

This rearrangement joins TRBV2 to TRBJ1-6, with D possibly being TRBD1 (5 bases). With 7 bases removed from V and 6 bases from J, the gap between germline ends came to 13 bases. The germline CDR1 and CDR2 sequences are SNHLY and FYNNEI. The CDR3 length is 14 residues. DNA of the CDR3: TGTGCCAGCACACCGGGGGTGTTTAATTCACCCCTCCACTTT. Protein sequence: CASTPGVFNSPLHF.

This clone appeared a few times. The chain has TRBV2 and TRBJ1-3; D might be TRBD1 (5 bases). The V end was cut by 2 bases, the J end by 5 bases, with 10 bases between. The germline gives CDR1 SNHLY, CDR2 FYNNEI. The length of the CDR3 is 14 residues. CDR3 bases: TGTGCCAGCAGTGAATGGCAGGGCCGAAACACCATATATTTT. Its translation: CASSEWQGRNTIYF.

This clone was detected only a few times. The chain uses TRBV6-5 and TRBJ1-5; perhaps TRBD1 as D (6 bases). The CDR3 has 14 amino acids. Germline lookup yields CDR1 MNHEY and CDR2 SVGAGI. V lost 8 bases and J 3 bases, leaving 14 bases between the germline ends. The CDR3 sequence: CASAPGGNNQPQHF. In DNA form, the CDR3 reads TGTGCCAGCGCCCCGGGGGGCAACAATCAGCCCCAGCATTTT.

The chain uses TRBV6-1 and TRBJ1-5; the D is unclear. The length of the CDR3 is 16 residues. V shed 2 bases and J shed 4 bases, with 15 bases lying between them. Germline CDR1 and CDR2: MNHNS and SASEGT. Here the CDR3 DNA reads TGTGCCAGCAGTGAAATGACTATGAGCGCGAATCAGCCCCAGCATTTT. It is translated as CASSEMTMSANQPQHF.

The rearrangement links TRBV28 to TRBJ1-5; D is perhaps TRBD1 (5 bases). Trimming removed 7 bases from V and 5 bases from J, with 15 bases in between. Germline lookup yields CDR1 MDHEN and CDR2 SYDVKM. The CDR3 length is 14 residues. The CDR3 protein is CASKSTADYQPQHF. CDR3 sequence (DNA): TGTGCCAGCAAATCGACAGCAGATTATCAGCCCCAGCATTTT.

The chain uses TRBV3-1 (or the pseudogene TRBV3-2) and TRBJ2-5; 8 bases map to TRBD1. V was clipped by 5 bases and J by 4 bases; unmatched bases: 3. CDR1 and CDR2 (germline): LGHDT, YNNKEL (reference sequence). CDR3 length: 13 amino acids. The CDR3 here is CASSDRGTETQYF. CDR3 DNA: TGTGCCAGCAGCGACAGGGGTACAGAGACCCAGTACTTC.

J is TRBJ1-2 and V is TRBV7-9; D possibly corresponds to TRBD1 (6 bases). The germline V gene encodes CDR1 SEHNR and CDR2 FQNEAQ (reference sequence). V was clipped by 1 base and J by 0 bases, with 15 bases between them. The CDR3 consists of 17 residues. The CDR3 DNA sequence: TGTGCCAGCAGCTTAGACGGTAGGGGGTACACTAACTATGGCTACACCTTC. Translation gives CASSLDGRGYTNYGYTF. Full variable domain (missing parts from reference TRBV7-9 and TRBJ1-2): DTGVSQNPRHKITKRGQNVTFRCDPISEHNRLYWYRQTLGQGPEFLTYFQNEAQLEKSRLLSDRFSAERPKGSFSTLEIQRTEQGDSAMYLCASSLDGRGYTNYGYTFGSGTRLTVV.

This chain uses TRBV7-9 with TRBJ1-5, with D unclear. Germline CDR1 and CDR2: SEHNR and FQNEAQ (reference sequence). The CDR3 length is 14 residues. The V and J ends lost 5 bases and 2 bases respectively, with 10 bases between them. The CDR3 DNA reads as TGTGCCAGCAGCCAAGACAATGGCAATCAGCCCCAGCATTTT. Protein sequence: CASSQDNGNQPQHF.

V usage is TRBV18 and J usage is TRBJ1-4, with 7 bases fitting TRBD1. After removal of 3 bases from V and 5 bases from J, the junction contained 3 bases not matched to a gene. Germline V CDR1 and CDR2: KGHSH, LQKENI. This CDR3 contains 14 residues. CDR3 in amino acids: CASSPMTGNEKLFF. The CDR3 nucleotides read TGTGCCAGCTCACCTATGACAGGGAATGAAAAACTGTTTTTT.

This clone has only a few counts. The chain combines TRBV29-1 with TRBJ1-4, with 8 bases lining up with TRBD1. This CDR3 region has 15 residues. The germline CDR1 and CDR2 sequences are SQVTM and ANQGSEA. Unmatched junction bases numbered 7, after V lost 3 bases and J lost 4 bases. CDR3 in DNA: TGCAGCGTTGAGAGGACAGGGTTCGGTAATGAAAAACTGTTTTTT. This gives the protein CSVERTGFGNEKLFF.

The chain has TRBV28 and TRBJ1-6; D is perhaps TRBD1 (6 bases). The CDR3 is 13 amino acids. The V end lost 7 bases, the J end lost 9 bases, and 13 bases lay between the germline ends. Germline V gene lookup returns CDR1 MDHEN and CDR2 SYDVKM. CDR3 in DNA: TGTGCCAGCATTGGACAGACCCCTTCACCCCTCCACTTT. This translates into CASIGQTPSPLHF.

The rearrangement uses TRBV15 and TRBJ2-2; 7 bases align to TRBD2. Germline V gene sequence: CDR1 LNHNV, CDR2 YYDKDF (reference sequence). This CDR3 has 16 residues. The J segment lost 0 bases and the V segment lost 1 base, leaving 2 bases of the junction unmatched. The CDR3 coding sequence is TGTGCCACCAGCAGAGTGACTAGCCCGAACACCGGGGAGCTGTTTTTT. The encoded protein is CATSRVTSPNTGELFF.

V and J are TRBV10-2 and TRBJ1-1; 11 bases match TRBD1. The CDR3 is 13 amino acids. V shed 5 bases, J shed 11 bases, and the junction held 7 bases outside the gene matches. Germline V gene lookup returns CDR1 WSHSY and CDR2 SAAADI. CDR3 coding DNA: TGCGCCAGCAGTAAACGGACAGGGGGCTCGGCTTTCTTT. Its protein is CASSKRTGGSAFF.

V gene TRBV30 combines with J gene TRBJ1-3; 8 nucleotides align to TRBD1. Trimming at V came to 5 bases and at J to 0 bases, leaving 15 bases not matched to a gene. CDR3 length: 18 amino acids. Germline loops: CDR1 GTSNPN, CDR2 SVGIG (reference sequence). CDR3 DNA sequence: TGTGCCTGGGCCATGGCCAGGGGGCTTAGAAACTCTGGAAACACCATATATTTT. The encoded protein is CAWAMARGLRNSGNTIYF. Full variable domain (rest looked up from reference TRBV30 and TRBJ1-3): SQTIHQWPATLVQPVGSPLSLECTVEGTSNPNLYWYRQAAGRGLQLLFYSVGIGQISSEVPQNLSASRPQDRQFILSSKKLLLSDSGFYLCAWAMARGLRNSGNTIYFGEGSWLTVV.

The V call is TRBV2, the J call TRBJ2-1; TRBD1 might be the D (6 bases). V was clipped by 7 bases and J by 8 bases, with 15 bases between them. The CDR3 is made up of 13 amino acids. The germline V gene has CDR1 SNHLY and CDR2 FYNNEI. The DNA for the CDR3 is TGTGCCAGCACCCCCCAGGGGAAAGATGAGCAGTTCTTC. Amino acids: CASTPQGKDEQFF.

This chain joins TRBV7-6 and TRBJ2-7; TRBD1 matches 11 bases. The CDR3 length is 16 residues. V lost 5 bases and J lost 4; bases outside the gene matches: 10. Germline-derived CDR1 and CDR2 are SGHVS and FNYEAQ. CDR3 region: CASSDSAGTGGYEQYF. CDR3 DNA sequence: TGTGCCAGCAGCGACTCCGCCGGGACAGGGGGTTACGAGCAGTACTTC.

This clone occurred once. The rearrangement joins TRBV4-1 to TRBJ1-3, with TRBD1 matching 10 bases. V lost 0 bases to trimming and J lost 5 bases; unmatched junction nucleotides: 4. CDR3 length: 16 amino acids. CDR1 is MGHRA, CDR2 YSYEKL, per germline. The CDR3 DNA reads TGCGCCAGCAGCCAAGAGGGACAGGGGCCCAGAAACACCATATATTTT. It yields the protein CASSQEGQGPRNTIYF.